This T cell receptor beta chain was retrieved from a study of blood T cells in healthy people across ages. Together with a sample-barcoded 5' primer, a J-beta primer mix was included in a second PCR lasting 7 to 11 cycles. Template switching added a 12-random-nucleotide identifier to every cDNA molecule. Using its own MiXCR run on the 5' RACE reads, TCRdb lists one record per CDR3 protein. Of roughly 1.7 million distinct CDR3 sequences listed, around 36% are singletons. Notes on the study in general: TCR beta diversity correlated strongly with naive T cell percentage. Diversity was estimated from one million T cells, and these estimates were considered underestimates.

CDR1 and CDR2 from the germline V gene are DFQATT and SNEGSKA (reference sequence). V lost 6 bases, J lost 2 bases, and 12 bases lay in between. The CDR3 has 13 amino acids. Of note for this clonotype: Antigen specificity is unknown.

This receptor was obtained from a young woman in good health. The sequencing input was blood. The V call is TRBV20-1, the J call TRBJ2-3; TRBD1 might be the D (5 bases). The CDR3 spells CSAQPGNTDTQYF. The CDR3 DNA reads as TGCAGTGCCCAGCCAGGGAACACAGATACGCAGTATTTT.